This TCR beta chain was recorded in a study of blood T cell repertoires in COVID-19. Study information: The origin of the acute and convalescent COVID-19 samples was the United States, Italy and Spain. Sources were T cells, B-cell-depleted T cells, or PBMCs; the material itself was cDNA or gDNA.

Per the original data handling: Amplified reference gene primers provided the basis for estimating nucleated cell counts. Some clones are missing from TCRdb's copy, which holds only in-frame ones; the method was immunoSEQ multiplex PCR. V and J calls and clone size come straight from that table; D and trimming were deduced from the DNA. Among a few hundred thousand clones listed, approximately 85% were seen once. This clone was picked up one time. The V gene's germline CDR1 is MNHNY and CDR2 SVGAGI (reference sequence). This CDR3 is built from 15 residues. The V gene lost 5 bases and the J gene lost 6 bases, with 16 bases spanning the gap.

The sequenced sample consisted of peripheral blood. The chain joins TRBV6-6 to TRBJ1-4; D might be TRBD1 (5 bases). The source is a human donor in a cohort sampled during active COVID-19. This CDR3 reads CASSRLGRGDEKLFF. CDR3 bases: TGTGCCAGCAGTCGCCTGGGGAGGGGTGATGAAAAACTGTTTTTT.